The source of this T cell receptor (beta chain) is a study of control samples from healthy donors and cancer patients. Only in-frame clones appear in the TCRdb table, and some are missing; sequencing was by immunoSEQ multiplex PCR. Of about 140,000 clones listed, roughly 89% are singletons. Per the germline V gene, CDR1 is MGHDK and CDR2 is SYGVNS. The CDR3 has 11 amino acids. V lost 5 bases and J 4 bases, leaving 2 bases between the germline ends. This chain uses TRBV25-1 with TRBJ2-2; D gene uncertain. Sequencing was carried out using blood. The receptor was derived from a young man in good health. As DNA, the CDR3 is TGTGCCAGCAGTTTCACCGGGGAGCTGTTTTTT. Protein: CASSFTGELFF.